The text below deals with one T cell receptor beta chain. Its matching antigen is unknown. The data are from a study of CD8+ T cells in alopecia areata. The study, taken as a whole, reports: Mice showed clearer TCR sharing than patients did, a gap that was possibly HLA-related. Clonality was higher in lesional than normal scalp, especially in alopecia totalis/universalis. Scalp data also include sequences from resident alphabeta T cells of normal skin.

PBMC-derived CD4+ and CD8+ T cells were sorted. The CDR3 extends over 13 amino acids. Germline V gene lookup returns CDR1 MNHEY and CDR2 SMNVEV (reference sequence). The ends lost 6 bases at V and 8 bases at J; junction bases unmatched: 8. The sequencing template was cDNA reverse transcribed from extracted RNA. The method was immunoSEQ multiplex PCR; TCRdb's version includes in-frame clones alone and lacks a portion of them. The repertoire consists of about 140,000 clones, with around 62% occurring once and the leading ten covering 35% to 45%. The sequenced sample was CD8+ T cells sorted from blood. The chain links TRBV27 to TRBJ1-2, with TRBD1 matching over 8 bases. This TCR came from a human donor in good health. The CDR3 DNA is TGTGCCAGCAGCCCAGGACAGGGATCGGGCTACACCTTC. Translation gives CASSPGQGSGYTF.